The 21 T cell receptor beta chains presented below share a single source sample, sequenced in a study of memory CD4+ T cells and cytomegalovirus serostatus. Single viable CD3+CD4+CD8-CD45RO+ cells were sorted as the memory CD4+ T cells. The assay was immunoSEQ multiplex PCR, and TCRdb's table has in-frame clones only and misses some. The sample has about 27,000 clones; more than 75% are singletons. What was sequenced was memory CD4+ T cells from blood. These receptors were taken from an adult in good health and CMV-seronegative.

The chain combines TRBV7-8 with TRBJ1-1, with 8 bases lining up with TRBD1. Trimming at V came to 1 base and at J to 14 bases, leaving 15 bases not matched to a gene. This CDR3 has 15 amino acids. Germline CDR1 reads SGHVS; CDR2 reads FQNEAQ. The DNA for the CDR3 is TGTGCCAGCAGCTTAGGGGGACAGGCCCAAGGGAGAAGCTTCTTT. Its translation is CASSLGGQAQGRSFF.

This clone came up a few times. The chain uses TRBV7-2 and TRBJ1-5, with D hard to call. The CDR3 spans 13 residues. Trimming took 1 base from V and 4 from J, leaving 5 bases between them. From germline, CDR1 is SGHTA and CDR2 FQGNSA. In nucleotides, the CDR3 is TGTGCCAGCAGCTTAGGTCCTAATCAGCCCCAGCATTTT. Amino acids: CASSLGPNQPQHF.

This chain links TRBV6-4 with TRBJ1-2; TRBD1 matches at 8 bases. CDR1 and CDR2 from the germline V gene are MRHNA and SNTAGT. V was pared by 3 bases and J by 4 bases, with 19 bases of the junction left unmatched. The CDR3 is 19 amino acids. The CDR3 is CASSEPLIPIQGGPYGYTF. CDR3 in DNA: TGTGCCAGCAGTGAACCCCTTATTCCAATACAGGGGGGCCCCTATGGCTACACCTTC.

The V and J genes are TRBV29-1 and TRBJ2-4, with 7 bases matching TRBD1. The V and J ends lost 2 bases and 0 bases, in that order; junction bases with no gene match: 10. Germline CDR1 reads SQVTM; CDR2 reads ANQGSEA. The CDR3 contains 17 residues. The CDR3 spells CSVENRQGTLAKNIQYF. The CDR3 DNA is TGCAGCGTTGAAAACCGACAGGGCACCCTAGCCAAAAACATTCAGTACTTC.

CDR3 bases: TGCGCCAGCAGCTTCCAGGGGGACACTGAAGCTTTCTTT. Protein: CASSFQGDTEAFF. The V and J genes are TRBV4-3 and TRBJ1-1; 7 nucleotides line up with TRBD1. The V gene end was trimmed by 5 bases and the J gene end by 3 bases; junction bases not matched to a gene: 3. Germline assignment: CDR1 LGHNA and CDR2 YSLEER. This CDR3 comprises 13 residues.

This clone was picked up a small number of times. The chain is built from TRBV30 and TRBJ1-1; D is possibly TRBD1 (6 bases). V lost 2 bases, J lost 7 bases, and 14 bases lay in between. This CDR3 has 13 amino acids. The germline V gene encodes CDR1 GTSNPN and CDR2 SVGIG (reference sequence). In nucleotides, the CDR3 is TGTGCCTGGAGTCTCTCAGGGGTCGGTGAAGCTTTCTTT. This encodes CAWSLSGVGEAFF.

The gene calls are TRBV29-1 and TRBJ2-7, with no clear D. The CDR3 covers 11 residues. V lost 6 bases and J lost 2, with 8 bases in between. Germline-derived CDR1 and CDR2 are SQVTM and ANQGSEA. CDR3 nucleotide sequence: TGCAGCGTCAGACGCACCTACGAGCAGTACTTC. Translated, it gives CSVRRTYEQYF.

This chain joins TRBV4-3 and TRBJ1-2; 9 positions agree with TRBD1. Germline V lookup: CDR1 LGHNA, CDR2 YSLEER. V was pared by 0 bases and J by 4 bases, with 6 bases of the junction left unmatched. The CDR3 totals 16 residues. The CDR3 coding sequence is TGCGCCAGCAGCCAAGATGGGGACAGGGCGATCTATGGCTACACCTTC. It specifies CASSQDGDRAIYGYTF.

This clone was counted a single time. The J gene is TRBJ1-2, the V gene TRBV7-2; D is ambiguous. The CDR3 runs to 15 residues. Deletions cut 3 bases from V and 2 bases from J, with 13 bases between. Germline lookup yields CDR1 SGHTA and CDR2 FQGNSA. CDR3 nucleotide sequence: TGTGCCAGCAGCTTTACTTCAGGTCCGAACTATGGCTACACCTTC. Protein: CASSFTSGPNYGYTF. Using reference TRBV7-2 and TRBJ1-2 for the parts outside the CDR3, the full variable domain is GAGVSQSPSNKVTEKGKDVELRCDPISGHTALYWYRQSLGQGLEFLIYFQGNSAPDKSGLPSDRFSAERTGGSVSTLTIQRTQQEDSAVYLCASSFTSGPNYGYTFGSGTRLTVV.

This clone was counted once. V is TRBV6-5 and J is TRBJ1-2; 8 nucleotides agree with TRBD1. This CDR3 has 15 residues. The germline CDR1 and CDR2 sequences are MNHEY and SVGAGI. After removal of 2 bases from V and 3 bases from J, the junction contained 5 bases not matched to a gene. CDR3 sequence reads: CASSYAAGGDYGYTF. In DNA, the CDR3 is TGTGCCAGCAGTTACGCCGCAGGGGGCGACTATGGCTACACCTTC.

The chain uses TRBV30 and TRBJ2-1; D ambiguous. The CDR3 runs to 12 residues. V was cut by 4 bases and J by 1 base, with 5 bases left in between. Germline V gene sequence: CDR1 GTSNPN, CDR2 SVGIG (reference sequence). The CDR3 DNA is TGTGCCTGGACACCGTCCTACAATGAGCAGTTCTTC. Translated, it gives CAWTPSYNEQFF.

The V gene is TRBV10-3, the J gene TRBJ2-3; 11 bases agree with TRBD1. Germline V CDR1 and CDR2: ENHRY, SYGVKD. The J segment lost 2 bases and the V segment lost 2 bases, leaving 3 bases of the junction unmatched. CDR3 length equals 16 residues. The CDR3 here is CAISEGTGGFTDTQYF. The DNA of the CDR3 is TGTGCCATCAGTGAGGGGACAGGGGGTTTCACAGATACGCAGTATTTT.

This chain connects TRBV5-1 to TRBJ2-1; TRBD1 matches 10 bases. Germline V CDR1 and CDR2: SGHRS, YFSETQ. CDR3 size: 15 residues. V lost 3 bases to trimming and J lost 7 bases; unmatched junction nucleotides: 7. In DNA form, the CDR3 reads TGCGCCAGCAGCTATTCGCCGGGACAGGGGAATGAGCAGTTCTTC. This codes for CASSYSPGQGNEQFF.

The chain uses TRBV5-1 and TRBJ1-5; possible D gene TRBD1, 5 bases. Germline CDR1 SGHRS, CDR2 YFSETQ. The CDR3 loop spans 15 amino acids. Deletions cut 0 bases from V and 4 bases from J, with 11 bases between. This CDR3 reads CASSLAGDSNQPQHF. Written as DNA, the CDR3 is TGCGCCAGCAGCTTGGCGGGTGACAGTAATCAGCCCCAGCATTTT.

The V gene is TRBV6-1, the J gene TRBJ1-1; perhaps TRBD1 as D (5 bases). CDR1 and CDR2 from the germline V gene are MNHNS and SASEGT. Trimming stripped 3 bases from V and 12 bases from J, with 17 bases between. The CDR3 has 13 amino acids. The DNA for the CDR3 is TGTGCCAGCAGTGATCCGCCGGACATGGTGCCTTTCTTT. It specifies CASSDPPDMVPFF.

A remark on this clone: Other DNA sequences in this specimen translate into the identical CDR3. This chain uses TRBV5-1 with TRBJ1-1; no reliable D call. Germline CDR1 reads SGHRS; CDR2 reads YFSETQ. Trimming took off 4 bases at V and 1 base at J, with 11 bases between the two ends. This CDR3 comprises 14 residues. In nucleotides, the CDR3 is TGCGCCAGCAGCCTACTCACGGAGAACACTGAAGCTTTCTTT. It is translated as CASSLLTENTEAFF.

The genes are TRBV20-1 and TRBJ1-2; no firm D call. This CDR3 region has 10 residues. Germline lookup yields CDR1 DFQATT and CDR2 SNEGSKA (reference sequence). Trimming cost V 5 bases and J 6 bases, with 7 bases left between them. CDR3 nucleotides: TGCAGTGCTCGGGAGGATGGCTACACCTTC. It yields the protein CSAREDGYTF.

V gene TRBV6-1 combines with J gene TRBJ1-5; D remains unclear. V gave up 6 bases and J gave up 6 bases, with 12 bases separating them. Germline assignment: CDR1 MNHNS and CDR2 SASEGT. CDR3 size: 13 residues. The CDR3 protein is CASRREAGQPQHF. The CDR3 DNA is TGTGCCAGCAGACGGGAGGCCGGTCAGCCCCAGCATTTT.

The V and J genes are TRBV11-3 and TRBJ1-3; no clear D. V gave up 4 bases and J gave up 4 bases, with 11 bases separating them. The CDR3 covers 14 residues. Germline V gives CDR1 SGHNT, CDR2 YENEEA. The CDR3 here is CASSSGTVGNTIYF. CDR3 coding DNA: TGTGCCAGCAGCTCCGGTACTGTCGGAAACACCATATATTTT.

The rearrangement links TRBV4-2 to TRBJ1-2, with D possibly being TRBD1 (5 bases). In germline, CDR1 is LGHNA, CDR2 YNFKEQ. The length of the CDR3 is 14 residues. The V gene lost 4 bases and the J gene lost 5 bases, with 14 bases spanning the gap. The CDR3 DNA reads TGTGCCAGCAGCCCACCACTTCAGGGTTATGGCTACACCTTC. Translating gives CASSPPLQGYGYTF.

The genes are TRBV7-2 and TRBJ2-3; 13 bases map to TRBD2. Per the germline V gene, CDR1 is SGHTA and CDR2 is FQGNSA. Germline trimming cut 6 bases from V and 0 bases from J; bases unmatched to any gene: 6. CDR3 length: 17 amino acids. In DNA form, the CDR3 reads TGTGCCAGCAGGACTAGCGGGGGGATCGGAAGCACAGATACGCAGTATTTT. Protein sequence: CASRTSGGIGSTDTQYF.